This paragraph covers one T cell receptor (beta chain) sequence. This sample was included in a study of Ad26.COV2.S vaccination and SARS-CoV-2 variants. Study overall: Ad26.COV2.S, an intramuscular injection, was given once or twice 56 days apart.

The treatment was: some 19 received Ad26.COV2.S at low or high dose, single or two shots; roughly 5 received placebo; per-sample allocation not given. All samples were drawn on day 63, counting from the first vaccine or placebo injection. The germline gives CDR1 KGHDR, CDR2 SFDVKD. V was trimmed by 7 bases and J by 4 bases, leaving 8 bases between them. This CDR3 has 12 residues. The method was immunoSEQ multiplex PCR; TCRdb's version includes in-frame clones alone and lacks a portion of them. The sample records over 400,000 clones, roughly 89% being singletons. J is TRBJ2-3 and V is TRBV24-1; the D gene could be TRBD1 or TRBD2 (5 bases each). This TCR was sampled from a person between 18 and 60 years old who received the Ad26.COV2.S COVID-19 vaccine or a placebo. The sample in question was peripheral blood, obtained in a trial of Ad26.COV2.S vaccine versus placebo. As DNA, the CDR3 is TGTGCCACCAGCGGGACCCCAGATACGCAGTATTTT. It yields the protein CATSGTPDTQYF.